Each of the 9 T cell receptor beta chains below was sequenced from the same sample in a study of T cell repertoires in aging, cancer and after chemotherapy. TCR beta rearrangements were amplified from peripheral blood genomic DNA. Rearranged V-D-J TRB sequences were amplified with a mixed TRB-A/B primer pool. TCRdb re-analysed the multiplex PCR reads in MiXCR, keeping a single row per CDR3 protein. The sample includes some 2,900 distinct CDR3 sequences, 45% to 50% of them seen just once. The source material was blood. The origin of the receptors is a human donor with a blood cancer.

This clonotype was recorded a few times. The J gene is TRBJ2-2, the V gene TRBV29-1; perhaps D is TRBD1 or TRBD2 (5 bases each). The CDR3 consists of 16 residues. The germline V gene has CDR1 SQVTM and CDR2 ANQGSEA. Trimming took off 1 base at V and 3 bases at J, with 15 bases between the two ends. The CDR3 reads CSVEGGPRGDTGELFF. In nucleotides, the CDR3 is TGCAGCGTTGAAGGGGGACCAAGGGGAGACACCGGGGAGCTGTTTTTT.

The chain combines TRBV7-9 with TRBJ2-3; the match to TRBD1 covers 8 bases. Germline V gives CDR1 SEHNR, CDR2 FQNEAQ (reference sequence). V dropped 7 bases and J dropped 4; count of bases not matched to a gene: 4. The CDR3 is made up of 13 amino acids. CDR3 bases: TGTGCCAGCACTGACAGGGGACCAGATACGCAGTATTTT. Its protein is CASTDRGPDTQYF.

The genes are TRBV12-3 or TRBV12-4 and TRBJ2-1; 10 positions agree with TRBD1. This CDR3 comprises 15 residues. J gave up 3 bases and V 9 bases, and 8 bases lay outside the gene matches. Here the CDR3 reads CASSPRTGGYNEQFF. CDR3 DNA: TGTGCCAGTAGTCCACGGACAGGGGGCTACAATGAGCAGTTCTTC.

A word on this clonotype: Being one base from a much bigger clone, this may be a read error. The CDR3: CSVDRRDNEQFF. In nucleotides, the CDR3 is TGCAGCGTTGACAGGAGAGACAATGAGCAGTTCTTC. The chain uses TRBV29-1 and TRBJ2-1; no firm D call. Looked up from germline, CDR1 is SQVTM and CDR2 is ANQGSEA. Between the trimmed V and J ends, which lost 3 bases and 5 bases, there was a span of 8 bases. The CDR3 loop spans 12 amino acids.

By sample fraction, this clonotype is medium-sized. The rearrangement uses TRBV29-1 and TRBJ2-4, with no clear D. The CDR3 length is 12 residues. With 0 bases removed from V and 8 bases from J, the gap between germline ends came to 8 bases. The germline V gene has CDR1 SQVTM and CDR2 ANQGSEA. CDR3 loop: CSVEESGYIQYF. In nucleotides, the CDR3 is TGCAGCGTTGAAGAGTCCGGATACATTCAGTACTTC.

CDR3 sequence: CASSLEVNEQFF. CDR3 in DNA: TGTGCCAGCAGTTTAGAAGTCAATGAGCAGTTCTTC. The chain has TRBV12-3 or TRBV12-4 and TRBJ2-1; D is unclear. V lost 1 base and J 6 bases, leaving 4 bases between the germline ends. The CDR3 covers 12 residues.

Remarks on this clonotype: Germline and junction disagree at one end, which may indicate a read error. V usage is TRBV6-4 and J usage is TRBJ1-1, with D maybe TRBD1 (5 bases). The CDR3 length is 14 residues. Germline loops: CDR1 MRHNA, CDR2 SNTAGT. The CDR3 loop reads CASSYSTYGGEAFF. The CDR3 DNA sequence: TGTGCCAGCAGTTACTCGACTTACGGGGGTGAAGCTTTCTTT.

V usage is TRBV12-3 or TRBV12-4 and J usage is TRBJ2-6; D unclear. The CDR3 runs 18 residues. V was pared by 5 bases and J by 0 bases, with 17 bases between. DNA of the CDR3: TGTGCCAGCAGTCCCTCTGGACGGCTACTCTCTGGGGCCAACGTCCTGACTTTC. Encoded protein: CASSPSGRLLSGANVLTF.

In its sample, this clonotype ranks as large. Germline and junction disagree at one end, which may indicate a read error. The V gene is TRBV6-5, the J gene TRBJ2-5, with 7 bases lining up with TRBD2. The CDR3 length is 14 residues. The germline CDR1 and CDR2 sequences are MNHEY and SVGAGI. The CDR3 bases are TGTGCCAGCAGGAGAGCGGGGTACCAGGAGACCCAGTACTTC. Translated: CASRRAGYQETQYF.